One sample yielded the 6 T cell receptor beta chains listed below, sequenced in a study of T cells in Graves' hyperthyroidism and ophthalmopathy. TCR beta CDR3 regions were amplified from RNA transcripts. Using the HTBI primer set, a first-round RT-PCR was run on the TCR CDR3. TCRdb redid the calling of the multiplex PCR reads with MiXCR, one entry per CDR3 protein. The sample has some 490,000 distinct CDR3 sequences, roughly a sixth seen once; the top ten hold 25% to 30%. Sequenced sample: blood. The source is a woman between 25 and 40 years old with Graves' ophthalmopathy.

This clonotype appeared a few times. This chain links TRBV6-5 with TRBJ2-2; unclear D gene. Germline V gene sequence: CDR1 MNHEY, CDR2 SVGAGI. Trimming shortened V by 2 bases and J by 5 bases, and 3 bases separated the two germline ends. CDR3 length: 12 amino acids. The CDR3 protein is CASSYKTGELFF. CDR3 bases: TGTGCCAGCAGTTACAAGACCGGGGAGCTGTTTTTT.

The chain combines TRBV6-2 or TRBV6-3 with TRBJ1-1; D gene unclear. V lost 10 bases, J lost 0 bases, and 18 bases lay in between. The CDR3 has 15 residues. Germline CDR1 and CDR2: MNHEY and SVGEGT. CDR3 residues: CAIKDAGGMNTEAFF. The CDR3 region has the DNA TGTGCCATAAAAGACGCAGGCGGGATGAACACTGAAGCTTTCTTT.

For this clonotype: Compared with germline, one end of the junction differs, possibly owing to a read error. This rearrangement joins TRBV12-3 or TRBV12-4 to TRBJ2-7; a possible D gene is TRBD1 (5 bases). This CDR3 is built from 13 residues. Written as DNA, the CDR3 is TGTGCCAGCAGCCCCGACAGAGCCTACGATCAGTACTTC. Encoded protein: CASSPDRAYDQYF.

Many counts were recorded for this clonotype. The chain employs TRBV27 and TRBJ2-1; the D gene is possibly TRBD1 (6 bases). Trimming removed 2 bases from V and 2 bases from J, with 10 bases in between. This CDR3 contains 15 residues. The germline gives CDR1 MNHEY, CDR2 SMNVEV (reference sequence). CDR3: CASSLPGVAYNEQFF. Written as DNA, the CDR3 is TGTGCCAGCAGTTTACCAGGGGTCGCCTACAATGAGCAGTTCTTC.

Here the CDR3 reads CASSSGRRRSYNEQFF. CDR3 nucleotides: TGTGCCAGCAGCTCCGGTCGTAGGCGGTCCTACAATGAGCAGTTCTTC. This chain connects TRBV27 to TRBJ2-1; D not resolved. Germline V gene lookup returns CDR1 MNHEY and CDR2 SMNVEV (reference sequence). V was shortened by 6 bases and J by 1 base, with 16 bases between the two germline ends. The CDR3 contains 16 residues.

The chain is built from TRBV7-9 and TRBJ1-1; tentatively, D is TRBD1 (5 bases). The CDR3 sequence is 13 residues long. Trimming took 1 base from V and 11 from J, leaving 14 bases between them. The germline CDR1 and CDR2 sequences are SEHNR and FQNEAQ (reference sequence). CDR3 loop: CASSLETGTRAFF. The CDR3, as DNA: TGTGCCAGCAGCTTAGAAACCGGGACTCGGGCTTTCTTT.